The 30 T cell receptor beta chains presented below share a single source sample, sequenced in a study of T cell responses to AZD1222 COVID-19 vaccine. Assay used: immunoSEQ multiplex PCR; TCRdb lists only in-frame clones, some missing. The data contain 110,000 or so clones, roughly 89% of them singletons. This material consisted of peripheral blood, taken on day 0 of AZD1222 vaccination. The receptors here all came from an adult in good health.

The count of this clone is one. The V call is TRBV3-1 (or the pseudogene TRBV3-2), the J call TRBJ2-7, with 7 positions matching TRBD2. The CDR3 sequence is 14 residues long. Trimming cost V 0 bases and J 6 bases; bases outside gene matches: 5. The V gene's germline CDR1 is LGHDT and CDR2 YNNKEL (reference sequence). CDR3: CASSQDVWGGEQYF. As DNA, the CDR3 is TGTGCCAGCAGCCAAGACGTCTGGGGGGGCGAGCAGTACTTC.

This chain links TRBV19 with TRBJ2-7; 10 bases agree with TRBD1. After removal of 4 bases from V and 2 bases from J, the junction contained 2 bases not matched to a gene. Germline V gives CDR1 LNHDA, CDR2 SQIVND (reference sequence). This CDR3 has 14 amino acids. DNA of the CDR3: TGTGCCAGTAGTAAAGGACAGGGGGCCTACGAGCAGTACTTC. This translates into CASSKGQGAYEQYF.

The rearrangement links TRBV6-6 to TRBJ2-5; D gene ambiguous. Germline V gene data show CDR1 as MNHNY and CDR2 as SVGAGI (reference sequence). This CDR3 has 14 residues. V lost 0 bases and J 2 bases, leaving 7 bases between the germline ends. The CDR3 is CASSYSKLQETQYF. CDR3 nucleotide sequence: TGTGCCAGCAGTTACTCGAAGCTGCAAGAGACCCAGTACTTC.

This clone was found a few times. This chain joins TRBV4-3 and TRBJ2-5; D remains unclear. Trimming pared 0 bases from V and 1 base from J, leaving 9 bases between. CDR1 and CDR2 from the germline V gene are LGHNA and YSLEER. CDR3 size: 15 residues. CDR3 sequence: CASSQDRSGQETQYF. CDR3 coding DNA: TGCGCCAGCAGCCAAGATAGAAGTGGCCAAGAGACCCAGTACTTC.

The chain recombines TRBV6-6 with TRBJ1-2; 10 bases align to TRBD1. Germline V gene sequence: CDR1 MNHNY, CDR2 SVGAGI (reference sequence). V lost 5 bases, J lost 8 bases, and 8 bases stayed unmatched. This CDR3 has 14 residues. The CDR3 coding sequence is TGTGCCAGCAGTCCGCGACAGGGGGCAGACGGCTACACCTTC. Encoded protein: CASSPRQGADGYTF.

This clone was counted only a few times. The chain employs TRBV27 and TRBJ2-1; D possibly uses TRBD1 or TRBD2 (5 bases each). The CDR3 consists of 16 residues. Trimming cost V 7 bases and J 1 base, with 17 bases left between them. Germline V lookup: CDR1 MNHEY, CDR2 SMNVEV (reference sequence). DNA of the CDR3: TGTGCCAGCACCTCCCCCGGGGCGGCTTCCTACAATGAGCAGTTCTTC. This encodes CASTSPGAASYNEQFF.

As to this clone: The conserved phenylalanine or tryptophan normally closing the CDR3 is absent here, so this likely arose from a read error. V is TRBV3-1 (or the pseudogene TRBV3-2) and J is TRBJ2-6; 9 bases are shared with TRBD1. V was pared by 7 bases and J by 2 bases, with 15 bases of the junction left unmatched. The CDR3 loop spans 19 amino acids. CDR1 LGHDT and CDR2 YNNKEL come from the germline V gene (reference sequence). DNA for the CDR3: TGTGCCAGCAACCGAAGGGGAGTACAGGGGGCGCCTGGGGCCAACGTCCTGACTCTC. Translation: CASNRRGVQGAPGANVLTL.

This clone was observed a single time. The genes are TRBV6-5 and TRBJ2-7, with D unclear. The CDR3 runs 13 residues. The germline V and J ends were trimmed by 11 bases and 0 bases, with 14 bases remaining between them. Germline lookup yields CDR1 MNHEY and CDR2 SVGAGI. CDR3: CAVAVASSYEQYF. The CDR3 DNA follows: TGTGCCGTCGCTGTGGCAAGCTCCTACGAGCAGTACTTC.

This clone was seen repeatedly, ten times or more. V gene TRBV2 combines with J gene TRBJ1-5; 8 bases map to TRBD1. Losses at the gene ends were 6 bases for V and 14 bases for J; bases not matched to a gene: 9. Germline values: CDR1 SNHLY, CDR2 FYNNEI. This CDR3 has 12 residues. The CDR3 protein is CASSWSTTGEHF. The CDR3 region has the DNA TGTGCCAGCAGCTGGAGTACGACAGGGGAGCATTTT.

The chain is built from TRBV18 and TRBJ1-2, with a possible D match to TRBD1 (5 bases). The CDR3 consists of 13 residues. Germline V gene sequence: CDR1 KGHSH, CDR2 LQKENI. V lost 2 bases and J 4 bases, leaving 8 bases between the germline ends. The CDR3 region is CASSPEGRYGYTF. For the CDR3, the DNA is TGTGCCAGCTCACCAGAGGGGCGCTATGGCTACACCTTC.

This chain connects TRBV6-5 to TRBJ1-1, with D unresolved. V was clipped by 7 bases and J by 0 bases, with 12 bases between them. Germline V gene sequence: CDR1 MNHEY, CDR2 SVGAGI. CDR3 length: 14 residues. The CDR3 loop is CASNLDGLNTEAFF. The CDR3 region has the DNA TGTGCCAGCAATCTTGACGGACTGAACACTGAAGCTTTCTTT.

This clone was observed a single time. The chain has TRBV10-3 and TRBJ1-2, with D perhaps TRBD1 (5 bases). V lost 8 bases and J 4 bases, leaving 11 bases between the germline ends. Germline V gives CDR1 ENHRY, CDR2 SYGVKD. The CDR3 runs 12 residues. The CDR3 DNA reads TGTGCCATCGGGGGTGGGAGCTATGGCTACACCTTC. As protein: CAIGGGSYGYTF.

This clone was recorded once. The chain is built from TRBV2 and TRBJ1-1; TRBD1 agrees at 8 bases. The ends lost 5 bases at V and 4 bases at J; junction bases unmatched: 0. CDR1 is SNHLY and CDR2 is FYNNEI in the germline V gene. This CDR3 has 12 residues. CDR3 protein: CASSTGGTEAFF. The CDR3 region has the DNA TGTGCCAGCAGTACAGGGGGCACTGAAGCTTTCTTT.

This clone occurred once. The CDR3 here is CASSYGQGAGQPQHF. The CDR3 DNA is TGTGCCAGCAGTTACGGACAGGGGGCCGGTCAGCCCCAGCATTTT. The chain employs TRBV28 and TRBJ1-5; 11 nucleotides agree with TRBD1. Germline V gene data show CDR1 as MDHEN and CDR2 as SYDVKM. The length of the CDR3 is 15 residues. The junction had 5 bases not matched to a gene; V was cut back by 4 bases and J by 6 bases.

The chain recombines TRBV27 with TRBJ1-1; D is perhaps TRBD1 (6 bases). Germline CDR1 reads MNHEY; CDR2 reads SMNVEV (reference sequence). V lost 3 bases to trimming and J lost 7 bases, with 15 bases between them. The CDR3 is 14 amino acids. CDR3: CASSLWGRGGEAFF. Here the CDR3 DNA reads TGTGCCAGCAGTTTGTGGGGGCGCGGGGGTGAAGCTTTCTTT.

This chain links TRBV5-1 with TRBJ1-2; 7 positions match TRBD1. CDR3 length: 14 amino acids. Germline V gives CDR1 SGHRS, CDR2 YFSETQ. Trimming at V came to 6 bases and at J to 0 bases, leaving 5 bases not matched to a gene. The DNA for the CDR3 is TGCGCCAGCAAGACAGGGTGGGCTAACTATGGCTACACCTTC. Translating gives CASKTGWANYGYTF.

This rearrangement joins TRBV10-3 to TRBJ2-2; 7 positions agree with TRBD1. V shed 11 bases, J shed 6 bases, and the junction held 12 bases outside the gene matches. Germline lookup yields CDR1 ENHRY and CDR2 SYGVKD. This CDR3 is built from 14 residues. CDR3 loop: CASGRLQGAGELFF. The CDR3 nucleotides are TGTGCCTCAGGCCGACTCCAGGGGGCCGGGGAGCTGTTTTTT.

The chain combines TRBV28 with TRBJ1-2; no definite D call. Trimming left V 6 bases short and J 1 base short, with 6 bases between. Germline lookup yields CDR1 MDHEN and CDR2 SYDVKM. The CDR3 contains 12 residues. The CDR3 DNA follows: TGTGCCAGCAGCACGAGTAACTATGGCTACACCTTC. It yields the protein CASSTSNYGYTF.

The gene calls are TRBV7-9 and TRBJ2-7; D unclear. This CDR3 has 14 residues. Trimming removed 1 base at V and 5 bases at J, with 12 bases between. Per germline, CDR1 SEHNR and CDR2 FQNEAQ (reference sequence). Here the CDR3 reads CASSLVDAGHEQYF. DNA of the CDR3: TGTGCCAGCAGCTTAGTGGACGCCGGACACGAGCAGTACTTC.

The gene calls are TRBV28 and TRBJ2-1; 7 bases fit TRBD2. With V trimmed by 4 bases and J by 3 bases, 9 bases remained unmatched. This CDR3 contains 16 residues. Germline V gene data show CDR1 as MDHEN and CDR2 as SYDVKM. CDR3 DNA: TGTGCCAGCAGTTCATGGACTAGTAGGGGCTACAATGAGCAGTTCTTC. Translation gives CASSSWTSRGYNEQFF.

Comments on this clone: The junction departs from the called germline gene at one end, perhaps through a read error. The chain is built from TRBV6-7 and TRBJ2-6; D uncertain. TRBV6-7 is classed as an ORF, of uncertain function. The CDR3 covers 18 residues. CDR3 nucleotides: TGTGCCAGCAGTAGTCCGGTGCGTATTACAAAGTCGGGCCAACGTCCTGATTTC. It is translated as CASSSPVRITKSGQRPDF.

The chain links TRBV2 to TRBJ2-5, with 10 bases matching TRBD2. The junction had 4 bases not matched to a gene; V was cut back by 7 bases and J by 5 bases. Germline V gives CDR1 SNHLY, CDR2 FYNNEI. The length of the CDR3 is 13 residues. The CDR3 bases are TGTGCCAGCATCCCAGCGGGAGGGGAGACCCAGTACTTC. Its translation: CASIPAGGETQYF.

J is TRBJ1-5 and V is TRBV28; D possibly corresponds to TRBD1 (5 bases). Trimming took 4 bases from V and 2 from J, leaving 15 bases between them. The germline V gene has CDR1 MDHEN and CDR2 SYDVKM. The CDR3 is made up of 16 amino acids. The CDR3 protein is CASSSHRGGGNQPQHF. CDR3 DNA sequence: TGTGCCAGCAGTTCCCATAGGGGCGGAGGCAATCAGCCCCAGCATTTT.

This sequence joins TRBV24-1 and TRBJ2-1, with 7 bases fitting TRBD2. J was trimmed by 8 bases and V by 4 bases; bases with no gene match: 13. The CDR3 length is 16 residues. Germline V gene data show CDR1 as KGHDR and CDR2 as SFDVKD. The CDR3 loop reads CATSDQTWSGKDEQFF. CDR3 nucleotides: TGTGCCACCAGTGACCAAACTTGGAGCGGGAAGGATGAGCAGTTCTTC.

The J gene is TRBJ2-3, the V gene TRBV6-4; 12 bases agree with TRBD2. The J segment lost 2 bases and the V segment lost 6 bases, leaving 6 bases of the junction unmatched. The germline V gene encodes CDR1 MRHNA and CDR2 SNTAGT. The CDR3 sequence is 16 residues long. In DNA, the CDR3 is TGTGCCAGCAGCCCTCTAGCGGGAGGGCTCACAGATACGCAGTATTTT. It translates to CASSPLAGGLTDTQYF.

The chain recombines TRBV9 with TRBJ1-2; 8 bases align to TRBD1. CDR3 size: 15 residues. Trimming removed 3 bases from V and 3 bases from J; junction bases left unmatched: 7. Germline V lookup: CDR1 SGDLS, CDR2 YYNGEE. CDR3 bases: TGTGCCAGCAGCGCCCTCCAGACAGGGGACTATGGCTACACCTTC. As protein: CASSALQTGDYGYTF.

Concerning this clone: A junction end diverges from the germline sequence, so it may reflect a read error. The rearrangement links TRBV7-7 to TRBJ2-2; tentatively, D is TRBD2 (6 bases). In germline, CDR1 is SSHAT, CDR2 FNYEAQ (reference sequence). The CDR3 is made up of 16 amino acids. The CDR3 coding sequence is TGTGCTAGCAGCTTAGGTAGCGGTGGGAACACCGGGGAGCTGTTTTTT. The encoded protein is CASSLGSGGNTGELFF.

V is TRBV28 and J is TRBJ1-6, with D perhaps matching TRBD1 (5 bases). Trimming shortened V by 4 bases and J by 9 bases, and 10 bases separated the two germline ends. CDR3 length: 13 amino acids. Per germline, CDR1 MDHEN and CDR2 SYDVKM. In DNA form, the CDR3 reads TGTGCCAGCAGTTGGACCGGGGGTTCACCCCTCCACTTT. Translated: CASSWTGGSPLHF. The full variable domain, in which reference TRBV28 and TRBJ1-6 provide the parts outside the CDR3, is DVKVTQSSRYLVKRTGEKVFLECVQDMDHENMFWYRQDPGLGLRLIYFSYDVKMKEKGDIPEGYSVSREKKERFSLILESASTNQTSMYLCASSWTGGSPLHFGNGTRLTVT.

The rearrangement links TRBV3-1 (or the pseudogene TRBV3-2) to TRBJ1-5; TRBD1 aligns across 7 bases. V shed 0 bases, J shed 3 bases, and the junction held 2 bases outside the gene matches. Germline V gene data show CDR1 as LGHDT and CDR2 as YNNKEL (reference sequence). The length of the CDR3 is 15 residues. In DNA, the CDR3 is TGTGCCAGCAGCCAAGACGGGACAGTCAATCAGCCCCAGCATTTT. Translation gives CASSQDGTVNQPQHF.

The chain joins TRBV19 to TRBJ1-2; the D gene is possibly TRBD1 (5 bases). The germline V gene encodes CDR1 LNHDA and CDR2 SQIVND (reference sequence). The germline V and J ends were trimmed by 2 bases and 5 bases, with 9 bases remaining between them. The CDR3 is made up of 13 amino acids. The CDR3 loop reads CASSIQGGYGYTF. The DNA of the CDR3 is TGTGCCAGTAGTATACAGGGTGGATATGGCTACACCTTC.